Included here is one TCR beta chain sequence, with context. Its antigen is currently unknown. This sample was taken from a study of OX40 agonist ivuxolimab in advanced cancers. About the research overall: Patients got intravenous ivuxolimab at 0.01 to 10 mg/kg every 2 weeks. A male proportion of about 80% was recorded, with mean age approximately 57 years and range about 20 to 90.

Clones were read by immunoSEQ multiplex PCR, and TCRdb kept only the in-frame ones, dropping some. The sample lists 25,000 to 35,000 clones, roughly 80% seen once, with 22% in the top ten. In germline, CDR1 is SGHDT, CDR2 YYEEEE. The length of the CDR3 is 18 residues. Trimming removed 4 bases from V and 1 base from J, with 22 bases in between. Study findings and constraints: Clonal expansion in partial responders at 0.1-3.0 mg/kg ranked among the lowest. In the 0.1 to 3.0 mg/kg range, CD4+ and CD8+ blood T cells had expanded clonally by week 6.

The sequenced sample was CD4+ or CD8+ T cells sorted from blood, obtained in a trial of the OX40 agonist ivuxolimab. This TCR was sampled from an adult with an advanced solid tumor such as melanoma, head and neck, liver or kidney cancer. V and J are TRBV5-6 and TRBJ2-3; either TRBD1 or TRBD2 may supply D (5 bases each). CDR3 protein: CASSQGRGRRGGTDTQYF. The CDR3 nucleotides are TGTGCCAGCAGCCAGGGTCGAGGCCGTAGAGGGGGCACAGATACGCAGTATTTT.